Here is one TCR beta chain with its context. The CDR3 spans 17 residues. CDR1 KGHSH and CDR2 LQKENI come from the germline V gene. The V end was cut by 3 bases, the J end by 6 bases, with 20 bases between. This specimen belongs to a study of shared clonotypes between healthy human individuals. The method was immunoSEQ multiplex PCR; TCRdb's version includes in-frame clones alone and lacks a portion of them. This sample carries approximately 1,000,000 clones, 78% of them seen once, and the ten largest clones take roughly 0.56%. Material: memory CD4+ T cells from PBMCs. Specified subset: CD45RA-negative fraction. The TCR sequence derives from a man in his late teens or twenties in good health. Some clones in this sample may be carry-over from other donors' samples. The chain links TRBV18 to TRBJ1-4, with TRBD1 as a possible D gene (5 bases). The CDR3 region has the DNA TGTGCCAGCTCACCCAGCTCGCCAGGGAGCGGATATGAAAAACTGTTTTTT. Translation gives CASSPSSPGSGYEKLFF. The full variable domain, rest sourced from reference TRBV18 and TRBJ1-4, is NAGVMQNPRHLVRRRGQEARLRCSPMKGHSHVYWYRQLPEEGLKFMVYLQKENIIDESGMPKERFSAEFPKEGPSILRIQQVVRGDSAAYFCASSPSSPGSGYEKLFFGSGTQLSVL.